The rows below give T cell receptor beta chains drawn from one sample of a study of blood T cell repertoires in COVID-19. TCRdb keeps only in-frame clones here, not all; method: immunoSEQ multiplex PCR. Seen here are roughly 99,000 clones, roughly 80% observed once, and the top ten hold roughly 4.3%. The sequenced material came from peripheral blood. These receptors were taken from a human donor in a cohort sampled during active COVID-19. The CDR3 runs from the conserved cysteine through the conserved F or W. Fields, in order: V gene, D gene, clone size, J gene, CDR3 DNA, CDR3 protein. The D gene is left open where the match is weak. Where a row states a size, it is once, few, many or the class of an expanded clone; other rows omit it.

V: TRBV6-6
D: -
size: -
J: TRBJ2-2
DNA: TGTGCCAGCAGTTACTCGGCGGCGAACACCGGGGAGCTGTTTTTT
CDR3: CASSYSAANTGELFF

V: TRBV28
D: -
size: -
J: TRBJ1-2
DNA: TGTGTCGCGGGGGTGGACCATATGAGCTACACCTTC
CDR3: CVAGVDHMSYTF

V: TRBV7-2
D: -
size: -
J: TRBJ1-1
DNA: TGTGCCAGCAGCTCTAACAGGAACACTGAAGCTTTCTTT
CDR3: CASSSNRNTEAFF

V: TRBV30
D: -
size: -
J: TRBJ2-7
DNA: TGTGCCTGGACAACTAGCTACGAGCAGTACTTC
CDR3: CAWTTSYEQYF

V: TRBV7-2
D: TRBD1
size: -
J: TRBJ2-1
DNA: TGTGCCAGCAGCTCTTGGGACAGGGAACACAATGAGCAGTTCTTC
CDR3: CASSSWDREHNEQFF

V: TRBV19
D: TRBD1
size: few
J: TRBJ2-7
DNA: TGTGCCAGTAGTCCGGACAGGGTAGGATTTACGGGAGAGCAGTACTTC
CDR3: CASSPDRVGFTGEQYF

V: TRBV28
D: -
size: -
J: TRBJ1-5
DNA: TGTGCCAGTACCGGGGGGGGCCGAAATCAGCCCCAGCATTTT
CDR3: CASTGGGRNQPQHF

V: TRBV15
D: TRBD2
size: -
J: TRBJ2-5
DNA: TGTGCCACCGGGAGCGGGAGGGCCAGGGAGACCCAGTACTTC
CDR3: CATGSGRARETQYF

V: TRBV7-8
D: -
size: -
J: TRBJ1-3
DNA: TGTGCCAGCAGCCTCCACCTAGAGGGAAACACCATATATTTT
CDR3: CASSLHLEGNTIYF

V: TRBV5-1
D: TRBD2
size: few
J: TRBJ2-1
DNA: TGCGCCAGCAGCTTGGGGGGACTAGCCCCTTACAATGAGCAGTTCTTC
CDR3: CASSLGGLAPYNEQFF

V: TRBV27
D: -
size: -
J: TRBJ2-3
DNA: TGTGCCAGCAGTTCTTTGAGCACAGATACGCAGTATTTT
CDR3: CASSSLSTDTQYF

V: TRBV18
D: -
size: -
J: TRBJ2-7
DNA: TGTGCCAGCTCAGTGGAGAACGAGCAGTACTTC
CDR3: CASSVENEQYF

V: TRBV3-1/TRBV3-2
D: TRBD2
size: -
J: TRBJ2-5
DNA: TGTGCCAGCAAACTAGCGGAAGAGACCCAGTACTTC
CDR3: CASKLAEETQYF

V: TRBV3-1/TRBV3-2
D: TRBD1
size: -
J: TRBJ2-1
DNA: TGTGCCAGCAGCCTCGGACAGGGCTCCTACAATGAGCAGTTCTTC
CDR3: CASSLGQGSYNEQFF

V: TRBV20-1
D: -
size: -
J: TRBJ2-2
DNA: TGCAGTGCCGACTTCACCGGGGAGCTGTTTTTT
CDR3: CSADFTGELFF

V: TRBV7-2
D: -
size: -
J: TRBJ1-1
DNA: TGTGCCAGCAGCCGGGGGTTCACTGAAGCTTTCTTT
CDR3: CASSRGFTEAFF

V: TRBV3-1/TRBV3-2
D: -
size: -
J: TRBJ2-7
DNA: TGTGCCAGCAGCCAAGTACAGAACTACGAGCAGTACTTC
CDR3: CASSQVQNYEQYF

V: TRBV27
D: TRBD1
size: once
J: TRBJ1-2
DNA: TGTGCCAGCAGTTTATCGAAACAGGGGTATGGCTACACCTTC
CDR3: CASSLSKQGYGYTF

V: TRBV15
D: -
size: -
J: TRBJ2-2
DNA: TGTGCCACCAGCAGAGCGGGAGTCACCGGGGAGCTGTTTTTT
CDR3: CATSRAGVTGELFF

V: TRBV4-3
D: TRBD2
size: -
J: TRBJ2-1
DNA: TGCGCCAGCAGCCAGGGAAGAGCGGGAGGGCCTGGAAATGAGCAGTTCTTC
CDR3: CASSQGRAGGPGNEQFF

V: TRBV18
D: -
size: -
J: TRBJ1-5
DNA: TGTGCCAGCTCACCACCGACTCCGGCGGGGCAGCCCCAGCATTTT
CDR3: CASSPPTPAGQPQHF

V: TRBV7-8
D: TRBD2
size: -
J: TRBJ2-1
DNA: TGTGCCAGCAGCTCCAGGACTAGCGGGAGGATCGGGAATGAGCAGTTCTTC
CDR3: CASSSRTSGRIGNEQFF

V: TRBV6-5
D: -
size: -
J: TRBJ1-1
DNA: TGTGCCAGCAGTTACTCCGGGGGAACGAACACTGAAGCTTTCTTT
CDR3: CASSYSGGTNTEAFF

V: TRBV5-1
D: -
size: -
J: TRBJ2-7
DNA: TGCGCCAGCAGCTTGGCCAACAGCAACTACGAGCAGTACTTC
CDR3: CASSLANSNYEQYF

V: TRBV14
D: TRBD2
size: -
J: TRBJ2-1
DNA: TGTGCCAGCAGCCCTGTGGGAGGGCGGAATGAGCAGTTCTTC
CDR3: CASSPVGGRNEQFF

V: TRBV25-1
D: -
size: few
J: TRBJ1-2
DNA: TGTGCCAGCCGTCCTAGTGGGAGTAACTATGGCTACACCTTC
CDR3: CASRPSGSNYGYTF

V: TRBV9
D: -
size: -
J: TRBJ2-3
DNA: TGTGCCAGCAGCGTAGCCGCGGAGGGATTTCGAGATACGCAGTATTTT
CDR3: CASSVAAEGFRDTQYF

V: TRBV5-1
D: -
size: -
J: TRBJ2-1
DNA: TGCGCCAGCAGCCTACTCAGGCAGGGGGGTGAGCAGTTCTTC
CDR3: CASSLLRQGGEQFF

V: TRBV19
D: TRBD2
size: -
J: TRBJ2-5
DNA: TGTGCCAGTAACACGGGACTAGCGAATATCGAGACCCAGTACTTC
CDR3: CASNTGLANIETQYF

V: TRBV27
D: -
size: -
J: TRBJ1-2
DNA: TGTGCCAGCAGTCGCCGCGCGGGCTATGGCTACACCTTC
CDR3: CASSRRAGYGYTF

V: TRBV18
D: -
size: -
J: TRBJ1-5
DNA: TGTGCCAGCTCACCAGGAGGGACTCAGCCCCAGCATTTT
CDR3: CASSPGGTQPQHF

V: TRBV18
D: TRBD1
size: -
J: TRBJ1-5
DNA: TGTGCCAGCTCACCCGACAGGGCCAATCAGCCCCAGCATTTT
CDR3: CASSPDRANQPQHF

V: TRBV11-3
D: -
size: -
J: TRBJ1-3
DNA: TGTGCCAGCAGCTTAGGAGCGTCTGGAAACACCATATATTTT
CDR3: CASSLGASGNTIYF